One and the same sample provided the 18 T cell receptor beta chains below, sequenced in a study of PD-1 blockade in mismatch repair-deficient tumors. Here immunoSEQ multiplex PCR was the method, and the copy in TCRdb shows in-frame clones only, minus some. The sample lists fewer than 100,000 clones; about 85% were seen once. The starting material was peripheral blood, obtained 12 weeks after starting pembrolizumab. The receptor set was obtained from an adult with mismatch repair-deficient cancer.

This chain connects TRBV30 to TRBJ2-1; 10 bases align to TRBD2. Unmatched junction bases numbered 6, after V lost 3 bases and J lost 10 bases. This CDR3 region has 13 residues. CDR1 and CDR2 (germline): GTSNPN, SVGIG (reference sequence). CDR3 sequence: CAWRPSGGQEQFF. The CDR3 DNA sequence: TGTGCCTGGAGGCCTAGCGGGGGCCAGGAGCAGTTCTTC.

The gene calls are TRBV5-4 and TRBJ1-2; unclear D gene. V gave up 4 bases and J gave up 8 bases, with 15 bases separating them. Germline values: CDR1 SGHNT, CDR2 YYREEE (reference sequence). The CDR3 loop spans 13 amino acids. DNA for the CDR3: TGTGCCAGCAGCCTCGCTAAGACGTGGGGCTACACCTTC. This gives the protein CASSLAKTWGYTF.

Here the CDR3 DNA reads TGCGCCAGCAGCTTGGAGGCAGGGTTCTACGAGCAGTACTTC. Its protein product is CASSLEAGFYEQYF. The V gene is TRBV5-1, the J gene TRBJ2-7, with a possible D match to TRBD1 (5 bases). The CDR3 runs 14 residues. V lost 0 bases, J lost 3 bases, and 10 bases lay in between. Germline V CDR1 and CDR2: SGHRS, YFSETQ.

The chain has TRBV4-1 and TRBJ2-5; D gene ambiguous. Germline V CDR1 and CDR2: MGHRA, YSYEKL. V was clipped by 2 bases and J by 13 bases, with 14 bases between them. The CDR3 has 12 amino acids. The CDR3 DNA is TGCGCCAGCAGCCAACCCATAGGCCCACCGTACTTC. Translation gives CASSQPIGPPYF.

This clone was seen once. The CDR3, as DNA: TGTGCCAGCAGTGTAATACTAGCGGGAGTAGGTAATGAGCAGTTCTTC. Its translation: CASSVILAGVGNEQFF. V is TRBV6-1 and J is TRBJ2-1; 11 nucleotides align to TRBD2. CDR3 length: 16 residues. V shed 4 bases, J shed 7 bases, and the junction held 9 bases outside the gene matches. The germline V gene encodes CDR1 MNHNS and CDR2 SASEGT.

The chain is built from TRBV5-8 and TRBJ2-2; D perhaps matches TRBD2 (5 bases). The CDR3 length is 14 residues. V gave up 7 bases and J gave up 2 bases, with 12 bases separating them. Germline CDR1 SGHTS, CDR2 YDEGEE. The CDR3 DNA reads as TGTGCCAGCCAAGATGGGAGTAACACCGGGGAGCTGTTTTTT. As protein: CASQDGSNTGELFF. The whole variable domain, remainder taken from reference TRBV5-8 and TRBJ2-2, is EAGVTQSPTHLIKTRGQQATLRCSPISGHTSVYWYQQALGLGLQFLLWYDEGEERNRGNFPPRFSGRQFPNYSSELNVNALELEDSALYLCASQDGSNTGELFFGEGSRLTVL.

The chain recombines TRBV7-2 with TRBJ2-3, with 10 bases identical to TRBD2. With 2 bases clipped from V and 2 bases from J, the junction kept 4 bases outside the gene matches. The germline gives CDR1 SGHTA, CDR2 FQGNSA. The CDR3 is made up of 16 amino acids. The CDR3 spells CASSLITSGTTDTQYF. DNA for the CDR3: TGTGCCAGCAGCTTAATCACTAGCGGGACCACAGATACGCAGTATTTT.

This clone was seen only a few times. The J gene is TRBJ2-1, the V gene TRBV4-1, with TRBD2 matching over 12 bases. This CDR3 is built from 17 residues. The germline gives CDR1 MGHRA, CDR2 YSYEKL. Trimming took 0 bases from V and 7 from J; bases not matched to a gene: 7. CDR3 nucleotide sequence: TGCGCCAGCAGCCAAGAGCCGGGACTAGCGGGTGGGAATGAGCAGTTCTTC. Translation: CASSQEPGLAGGNEQFF.

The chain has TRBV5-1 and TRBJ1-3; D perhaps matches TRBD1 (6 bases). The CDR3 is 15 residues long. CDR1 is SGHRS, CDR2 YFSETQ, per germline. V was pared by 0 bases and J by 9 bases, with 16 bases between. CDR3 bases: TGCGCCAGCAGCTTGGATGCTCAGGGGTTCGGCACCATATATTTT. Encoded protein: CASSLDAQGFGTIYF.

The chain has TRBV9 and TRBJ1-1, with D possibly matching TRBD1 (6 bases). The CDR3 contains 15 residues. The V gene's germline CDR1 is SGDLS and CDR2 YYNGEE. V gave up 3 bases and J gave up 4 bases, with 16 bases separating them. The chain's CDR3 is CASSEQGLVGTEAFF. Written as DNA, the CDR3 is TGTGCCAGCAGCGAGCAGGGGTTAGTTGGCACTGAAGCTTTCTTT.

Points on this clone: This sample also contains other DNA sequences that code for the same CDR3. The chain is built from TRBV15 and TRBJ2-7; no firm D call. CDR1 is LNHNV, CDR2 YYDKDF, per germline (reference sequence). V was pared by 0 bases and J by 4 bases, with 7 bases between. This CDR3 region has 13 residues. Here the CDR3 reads CATSRDRGYEQYF. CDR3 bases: TGTGCCACCAGCAGAGATCGTGGGTACGAGCAGTACTTC.

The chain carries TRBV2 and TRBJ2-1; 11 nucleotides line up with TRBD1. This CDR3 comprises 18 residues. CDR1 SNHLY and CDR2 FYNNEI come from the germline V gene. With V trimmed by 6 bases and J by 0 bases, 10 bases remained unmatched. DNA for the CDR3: TGTGCCAGCAGCCCCGGGACAGGGGGTAAGGGCTCCTACAATGAGCAGTTCTTC. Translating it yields CASSPGTGGKGSYNEQFF.

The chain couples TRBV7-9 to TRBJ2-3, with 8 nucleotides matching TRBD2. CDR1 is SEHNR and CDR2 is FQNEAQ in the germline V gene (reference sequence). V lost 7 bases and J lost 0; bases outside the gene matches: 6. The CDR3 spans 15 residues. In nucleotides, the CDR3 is TGTGCCAGCACAACAACTAGCGGAAGCACAGATACGCAGTATTTT. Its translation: CASTTTSGSTDTQYF. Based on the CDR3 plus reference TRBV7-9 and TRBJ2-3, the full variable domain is DTGVSQNPRHKITKRGQNVTFRCDPISEHNRLYWYRQTLGQGPEFLTYFQNEAQLEKSRLLSDRFSAERPKGSFSTLEIQRTEQGDSAMYLCASTTTSGSTDTQYFGPGTRLTVL.

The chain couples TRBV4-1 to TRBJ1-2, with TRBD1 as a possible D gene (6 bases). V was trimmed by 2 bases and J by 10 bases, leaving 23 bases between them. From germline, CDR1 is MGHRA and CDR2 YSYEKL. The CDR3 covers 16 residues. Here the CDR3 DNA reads TGCGCCAGCAGCCAATTTTCCTGGGGGGCGGCAGAGGACTACACCTTC. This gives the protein CASSQFSWGAAEDYTF.

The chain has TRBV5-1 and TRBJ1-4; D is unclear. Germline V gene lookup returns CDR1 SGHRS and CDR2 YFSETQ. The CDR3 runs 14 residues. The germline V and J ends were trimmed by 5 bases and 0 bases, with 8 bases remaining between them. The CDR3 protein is CASSRDATNEKLFF. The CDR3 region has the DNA TGCGCCAGCAGTCGAGATGCAACTAATGAAAAACTGTTTTTT.

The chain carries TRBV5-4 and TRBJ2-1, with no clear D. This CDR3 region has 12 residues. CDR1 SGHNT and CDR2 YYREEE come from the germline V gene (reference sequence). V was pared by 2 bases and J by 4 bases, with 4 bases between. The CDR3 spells CASSLNYNEQFF. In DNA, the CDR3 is TGTGCCAGCAGCTTAAATTACAATGAGCAGTTCTTC.

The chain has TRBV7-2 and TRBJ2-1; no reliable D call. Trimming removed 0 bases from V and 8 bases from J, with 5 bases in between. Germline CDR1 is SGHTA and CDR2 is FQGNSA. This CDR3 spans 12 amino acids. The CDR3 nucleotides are TGTGCCAGCAGCTTAGCGTTCGATGAGCAGTTCTTC. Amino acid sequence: CASSLAFDEQFF.

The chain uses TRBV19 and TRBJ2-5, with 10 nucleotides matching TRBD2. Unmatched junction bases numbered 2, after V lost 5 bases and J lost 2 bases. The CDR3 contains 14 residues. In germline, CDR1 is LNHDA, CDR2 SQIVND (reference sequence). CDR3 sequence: CASSSSGGQETQYF. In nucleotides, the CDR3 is TGTGCCAGTAGTTCTAGCGGGGGTCAAGAGACCCAGTACTTC.